This note documents a single T cell receptor (beta chain) sequence. What it recognizes is unknown. TCRdb redid the calling of the reads with MiXCR, one entry per CDR3 protein. Counted here are 750,000 to 950,000 distinct CDR3 sequences, just under 30% occurring once; the ten biggest clones make up around 12%. The data were taken from a study of T cell repertoires in cytomegalovirus infection. General observations from the study: Dominating the ex vivo response were TCR beta clonotypes that were CMV-specific and HLA-C-restricted.

CDR3 length equals 16 residues. Germline-derived CDR1 and CDR2 are MNHNS and SASEGT. Trimming removed 7 bases from V and 0 bases from J; junction bases left unmatched: 9. Sequenced here: cultured CD8+ T cells from PBMCs, sampled from culture after CMV antigen stimulation. V gene TRBV6-1 combines with J gene TRBJ2-7; 10 nucleotides match TRBD2. This TCR was recovered from a human donor in good health (CMV status not recorded). Some clones in this sample may be carry-over from other donors' samples. The CDR3 is CASIVDSGGPSYEQYF. CDR3 nucleotide sequence: TGTGCCAGCATTGTGGATAGCGGGGGGCCCTCCTACGAGCAGTACTTC.